This TCR beta chain comes out of a study of patients with pleural tuberculosis (dated by TCRdb to 2013 to 2016). Sequencing used an Illumina Genome Analyzer IIx. TCRdb applied fastp at Q25 and MiXCR to the public reads, then kept only in-frame beta chains. Duplicate CDR3 protein sequences are folded into a single record with the most common DNA and genes. Counted in this sample were about 29,000 distinct CDR3 sequences; 18% of them appeared once. The ten most abundant clones make up 3.5% of the sample. The germline V gene gives CDR1 as SNHLY and CDR2 as FYNNEI. Measured from the cysteine to the phenylalanine, the CDR3 is 14 residues long. The read is trimmed to its CDR3 DNA, 42 bases read in frame from base 1. V is pared back by 3 bases and J by 0 bases, with 6 bases lying between the germline termini. This clonotype has at least ten counts. The clone's antigen remains unknown. No base-level quality is on record; no much larger clone is a single base apart.

This receptor chain uses TRBV2 and TRBJ2-4; a confident D gene designation cannot be given. The sample comprised peripheral blood. This receptor was obtained from a human donor with pleural tuberculosis. In nucleotide form, the sequence is TGTGCCAGCAGTGAGCGGCTAGCCAAAAACATTCAGTACTTC. This encodes CASSERLAKNIQYF.